The 14 T cell receptor beta chains in this list originate from one sample, sequenced in a study of cytomegalovirus exposure and HLA in healthy donors. PCR employed 60 Vbeta and 13 Jbeta primers. Clones were sequenced by immunoSEQ multiplex PCR, and TCRdb holds only the in-frame ones, with some missing. The sample has 100,000 to 140,000 clones, around three quarters seen once. Sequenced: PBMCs. These receptor sequences come from a young man in good health and CMV-seronegative.

The CDR3 spells CASSLLGGGGETQYF. The CDR3 coding sequence is TGTGCCAGCAGCTTGTTAGGCGGGGGGGGAGAGACCCAGTACTTC. The gene calls are TRBV7-2 and TRBJ2-5; 9 nucleotides align to TRBD2. CDR3 length: 15 amino acids. With V trimmed by 3 bases and J by 4 bases, 6 bases remained unmatched. Germline V gene data show CDR1 as SGHTA and CDR2 as FQGNSA.

The chain is built from TRBV5-4 and TRBJ1-2, with D possibly matching TRBD1 (5 bases). Germline loops: CDR1 SGHNT, CDR2 YYREEE (reference sequence). The CDR3 extends over 15 amino acids. Trimming shortened V by 6 bases and J by 6 bases, and 21 bases separated the two germline ends. CDR3 residues: CASTFPLGGIHGYTF. CDR3 sequence (DNA): TGTGCCAGCACTTTCCCCCTCGGGGGTATTCATGGCTACACCTTC.

CDR3 region: CASSVTSGQETQYF. CDR3 coding DNA: TGTGCCAGTAGTGTGACTAGCGGCCAAGAGACCCAGTACTTC. V usage is TRBV19 and J usage is TRBJ2-5; TRBD2 agrees at 9 bases. Germline V gene lookup returns CDR1 LNHDA and CDR2 SQIVND (reference sequence). Losses at the gene ends were 5 bases for V and 1 base for J; bases not matched to a gene: 2. The CDR3 is made up of 14 amino acids.

This clone showed up just once. The chain couples TRBV19 to TRBJ2-2; 7 bases agree with TRBD1. The CDR3 spans 16 residues. V shed 5 bases and J 0 bases; nucleotides not matched to a gene: 6. Germline V gives CDR1 LNHDA, CDR2 SQIVND (reference sequence). The CDR3 nucleotides are TGTGCCAGTAGTCCCCCGACAGGGTCGAACACCGGGGAGCTGTTTTTT. Protein sequence: CASSPPTGSNTGELFF.

This clone was found a few times. The chain has TRBV4-1 and TRBJ2-4, with 13 bases that match TRBD2. The germline V gene encodes CDR1 MGHRA and CDR2 YSYEKL. This CDR3 has 16 amino acids. Unmatched junction bases numbered 3, after V lost 5 bases and J lost 2 bases. CDR3 residues: CASSEGLAGTKNIQYF. The CDR3, as DNA: TGCGCCAGCAGCGAGGGACTAGCGGGAACCAAAAACATTCAGTACTTC.

The chain carries TRBV28 and TRBJ1-1; a possible D gene is TRBD1 (6 bases). The germline V gene has CDR1 MDHEN and CDR2 SYDVKM. The CDR3 length is 14 residues. Trimming shortened V by 4 bases and J by 4 bases, and 13 bases separated the two germline ends. The CDR3 nucleotides read TGTGCCAGCAGTTACAGGGCGGTGAGCACTGAAGCTTTCTTT. This encodes CASSYRAVSTEAFF.

This clone occurred a few times. The rearrangement joins TRBV27 to TRBJ2-1; the match to TRBD2 covers 9 bases. CDR1 MNHEY and CDR2 SMNVEV come from the germline V gene (reference sequence). The CDR3 contains 15 residues. J was trimmed by 8 bases and V by 6 bases; bases with no gene match: 11. CDR3 sequence: CASRSLGTSSYEQFF. In nucleotides, the CDR3 is TGTGCCAGCAGGTCATTAGGGACTAGCTCCTATGAGCAGTTCTTC.

J is TRBJ2-4 and V is TRBV6-1, with 7 positions matching TRBD2. The junction had 8 bases not matched to a gene; V was cut back by 8 bases and J by 7 bases. Germline V gene data show CDR1 as MNHNS and CDR2 as SASEGT. The CDR3 covers 13 residues. DNA of the CDR3: TGTGCCAGCGGGGAGGGGATTCAGAACATTCAGTACTTC. Its translation is CASGEGIQNIQYF.

The J gene is TRBJ2-7, the V gene TRBV5-8, with D perhaps matching TRBD1 (6 bases). The germline CDR1 and CDR2 sequences are SGHTS and YDEGEE. V lost 2 bases to trimming and J lost 0 bases, with 6 bases between them. This CDR3 is 13 amino acids long. In DNA form, the CDR3 reads TGTGCCAGCAGCTTCAGGGGCTCCTACGAGCAGTACTTC. Residues: CASSFRGSYEQYF.

The V and J genes are TRBV5-4 and TRBJ2-3; 11 nucleotides match TRBD2. Germline CDR1 and CDR2: SGHNT and YYREEE (reference sequence). CDR3 length: 18 residues. J gave up 0 bases and V 1 base, and 7 bases lay outside the gene matches. The CDR3 DNA reads as TGTGCCAGCAGCTTGTTTTTAGCGGGAGGGCCAAGCACAGATACGCAGTATTTT. Its protein product is CASSLFLAGGPSTDTQYF. The complete variable domain, with remaining parts taken from reference TRBV5-4 and TRBJ2-3, reads ETGVTQSPTHLIKTRGQQVTLRCSSQSGHNTVSWYQQALGQGPQFIFQYYREEENGRGNFPPRFSGLQFPNYSSELNVNALELDDSALYLCASSLFLAGGPSTDTQYFGPGTRLTVL.

V is TRBV28 and J is TRBJ2-7, with TRBD2 identical over 7 bases. CDR1 MDHEN and CDR2 SYDVKM come from the germline V gene. V lost 7 bases to trimming and J lost 0 bases; unmatched junction nucleotides: 12. The CDR3 is 16 residues long. DNA of the CDR3: TGTGCCAGCACCCTGGGGTCCGGGGGGAGCTCCTACGAGCAGTACTTC. Amino acid sequence: CASTLGSGGSSYEQYF.

The chain combines TRBV5-6 with TRBJ1-2; D not resolved. The germline V gene has CDR1 SGHDT and CDR2 YYEEEE. V was shortened by 0 bases and J by 6 bases, with 9 bases between the two germline ends. The CDR3 extends over 13 amino acids. CDR3 in amino acids: CASSLAGVNGYTF. The CDR3 DNA reads as TGTGCCAGCAGCTTGGCCGGGGTAAATGGCTACACCTTC.

Note on this clone: The same CDR3 can be traced to other DNA sequences in this sample. The chain uses TRBV5-1 and TRBJ2-3; D is perhaps TRBD1 (6 bases). The germline CDR1 and CDR2 sequences are SGHRS and YFSETQ. The CDR3 covers 15 residues. V lost 1 base to trimming and J lost 4 bases, with 13 bases between them. CDR3 nucleotide sequence: TGCGCCAGCAGCTTGACAGGGTCGGGCCCAGATACGCAGTATTTT. Translation gives CASSLTGSGPDTQYF. Supplemented by reference TRBV5-1 and TRBJ2-3, the full variable domain reads KAGVTQTPRYLIKTRGQQVTLSCSPISGHRSVSWYQQTPGQGLQFLFEYFSETQRNKGNFPGRFSGRQFSNSRSEMNVSTLELGDSALYLCASSLTGSGPDTQYFGPGTRLTVL.

The gene calls are TRBV4-1 and TRBJ1-4; 7 nucleotides align to TRBD1. V shed 0 bases, J shed 5 bases, and the junction held 6 bases outside the gene matches. The CDR3 has 16 amino acids. The germline CDR1 and CDR2 sequences are MGHRA and YSYEKL. The CDR3: CASSQDGRGKNEKLFF. For the CDR3, the DNA is TGCGCCAGCAGCCAAGACGGCAGGGGGAAAAATGAAAAACTGTTTTTT.